This T cell receptor (beta chain) came from a study of cytomegalovirus exposure and HLA in healthy donors. Points from the study as a whole: Within the 95 to 150 validation repertoires, first-cohort TCR clusters tended to co-occur, according to a later analysis. In vitro experiments confirmed that a few CMV-associated chains were specific for CMV antigens. Reportedly, cytomegalovirus status was diagnosed with high sensitivity and specificity.

The ends were cut back, 1 base at V and 0 bases at J, with 10 bases in the middle. The CDR3 is made up of 16 amino acids. CDR1 and CDR2 (germline): MGHRA, YSYEKL. The validation cohort, a group of more than 95 subjects, included the donors and was separate from the roughly 670-subject first cohort. Concerning this clone itself: Its antigen is currently unknown.

The data were produced by immunoSEQ multiplex PCR, yet TCRdb's version contains in-frame clones alone and is incomplete. The sample has around 260,000 clones; less than 95% are singletons. V is TRBV4-1 and J is TRBJ2-1; possible D gene TRBD2, 6 bases. The clonotype comes from a woman aged 25 to 39 in good health and CMV-seronegative. Sequencing used PBMCs. The CDR3 is CASSQVPGLSYNEQFF. In DNA form, the CDR3 reads TGCGCCAGCAGCCAAGTTCCGGGACTCTCCTACAATGAGCAGTTCTTC.